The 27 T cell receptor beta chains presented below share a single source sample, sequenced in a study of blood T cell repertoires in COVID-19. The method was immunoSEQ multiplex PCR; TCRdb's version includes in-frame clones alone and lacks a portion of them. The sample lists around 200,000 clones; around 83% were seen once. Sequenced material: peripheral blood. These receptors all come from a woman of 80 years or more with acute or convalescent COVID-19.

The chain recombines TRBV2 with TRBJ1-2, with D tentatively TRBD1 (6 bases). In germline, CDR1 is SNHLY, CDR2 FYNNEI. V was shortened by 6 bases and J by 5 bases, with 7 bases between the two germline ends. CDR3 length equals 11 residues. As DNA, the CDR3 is TGTGCCAGCAGCAGGGGTTATGGCTACACCTTC. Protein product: CASSRGYGYTF.

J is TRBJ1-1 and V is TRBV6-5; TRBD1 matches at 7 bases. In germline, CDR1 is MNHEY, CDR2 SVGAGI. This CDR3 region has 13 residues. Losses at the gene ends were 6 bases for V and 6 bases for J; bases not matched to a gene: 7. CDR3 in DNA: TGTGCCAGCAGGGTAACAGGGGTTGCTGAAGCTTTCTTT. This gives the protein CASRVTGVAEAFF.

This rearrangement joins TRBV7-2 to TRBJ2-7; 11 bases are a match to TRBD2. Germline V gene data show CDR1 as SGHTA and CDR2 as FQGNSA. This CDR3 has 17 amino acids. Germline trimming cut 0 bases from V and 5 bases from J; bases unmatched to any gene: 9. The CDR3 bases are TGTGCCAGCAGCTTAGCAACTAGCGGGAGTAAAGTGAACGAGCAGTACTTC. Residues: CASSLATSGSKVNEQYF.

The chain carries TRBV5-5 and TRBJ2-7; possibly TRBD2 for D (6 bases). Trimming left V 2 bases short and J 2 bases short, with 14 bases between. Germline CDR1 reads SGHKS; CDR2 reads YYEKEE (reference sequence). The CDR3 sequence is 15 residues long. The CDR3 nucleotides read TGTGCCAGCAGCTTTGGCGGGACTTTACCCTACGAGCAGTACTTC. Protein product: CASSFGGTLPYEQYF.

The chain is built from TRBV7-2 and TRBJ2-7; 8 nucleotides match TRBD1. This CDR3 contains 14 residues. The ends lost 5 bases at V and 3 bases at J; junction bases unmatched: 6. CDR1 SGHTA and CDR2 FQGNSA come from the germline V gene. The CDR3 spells CASSPGQGFYEQYF. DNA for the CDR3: TGTGCCAGCAGCCCCGGACAGGGCTTCTACGAGCAGTACTTC.

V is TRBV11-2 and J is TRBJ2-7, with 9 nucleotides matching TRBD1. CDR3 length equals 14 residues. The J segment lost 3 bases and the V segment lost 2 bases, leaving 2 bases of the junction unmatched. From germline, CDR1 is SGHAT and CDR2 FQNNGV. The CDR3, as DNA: TGTGCCAGCAGCTTATTGGACAGGGGCTACGAGCAGTACTTC. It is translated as CASSLLDRGYEQYF.

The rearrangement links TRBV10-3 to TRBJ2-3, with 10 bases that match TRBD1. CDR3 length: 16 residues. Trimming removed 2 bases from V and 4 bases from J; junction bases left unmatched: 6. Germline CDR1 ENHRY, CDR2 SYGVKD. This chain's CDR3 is CAISEHRDRGPDTQYF. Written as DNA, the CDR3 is TGTGCCATCAGTGAGCACCGGGACAGGGGCCCAGATACGCAGTATTTT.

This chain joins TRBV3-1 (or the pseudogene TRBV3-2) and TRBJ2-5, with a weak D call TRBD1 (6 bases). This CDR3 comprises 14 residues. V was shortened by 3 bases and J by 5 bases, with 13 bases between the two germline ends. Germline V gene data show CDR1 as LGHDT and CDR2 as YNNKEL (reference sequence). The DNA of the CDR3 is TGTGCCAGCAGCCAGGGGACAAAGGATGAGACCCAGTACTTC. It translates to CASSQGTKDETQYF.

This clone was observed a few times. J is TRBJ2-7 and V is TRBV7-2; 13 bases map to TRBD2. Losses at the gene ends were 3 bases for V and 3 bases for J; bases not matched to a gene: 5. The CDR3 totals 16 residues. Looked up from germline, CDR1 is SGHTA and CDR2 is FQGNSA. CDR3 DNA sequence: TGTGCCAGCAGCTTGGGACTAGCGGGACTAAGCTACGAGCAGTACTTC. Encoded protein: CASSLGLAGLSYEQYF.

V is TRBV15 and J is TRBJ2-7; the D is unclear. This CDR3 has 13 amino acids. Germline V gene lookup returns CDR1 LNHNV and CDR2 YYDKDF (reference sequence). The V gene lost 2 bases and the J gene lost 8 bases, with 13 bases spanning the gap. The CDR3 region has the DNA TGTGCCACCAGCAGACCACAGAGCCAACAGCAGTACTTC. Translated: CATSRPQSQQQYF.

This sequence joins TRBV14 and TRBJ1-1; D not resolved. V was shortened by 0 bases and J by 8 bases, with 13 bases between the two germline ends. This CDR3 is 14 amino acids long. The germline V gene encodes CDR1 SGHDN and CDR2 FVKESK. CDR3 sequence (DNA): TGTGCCAGCAGCCAAGATTTCCGGGGAGGGGAAGCTTTCTTT. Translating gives CASSQDFRGGEAFF.

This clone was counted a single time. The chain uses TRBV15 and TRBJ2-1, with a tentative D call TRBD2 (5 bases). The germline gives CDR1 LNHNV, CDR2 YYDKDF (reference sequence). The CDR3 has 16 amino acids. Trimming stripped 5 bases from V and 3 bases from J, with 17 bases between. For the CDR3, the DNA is TGTGCCACCAGCGATCCAACTAGGACGATCTACAATGAGCAGTTCTTC. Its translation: CATSDPTRTIYNEQFF.

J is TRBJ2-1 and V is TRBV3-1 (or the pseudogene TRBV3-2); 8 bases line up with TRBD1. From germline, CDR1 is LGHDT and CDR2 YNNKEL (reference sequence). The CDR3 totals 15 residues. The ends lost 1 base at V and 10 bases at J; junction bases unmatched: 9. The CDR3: CASSQGSGGRHEQFF. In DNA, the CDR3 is TGTGCCAGCAGCCAAGGCTCAGGGGGCCGGCACGAGCAGTTCTTC.

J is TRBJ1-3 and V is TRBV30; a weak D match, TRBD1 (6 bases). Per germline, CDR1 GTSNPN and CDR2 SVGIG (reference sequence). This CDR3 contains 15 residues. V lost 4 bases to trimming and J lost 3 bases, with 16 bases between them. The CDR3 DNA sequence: TGTGCCTGGACCCCGCCGGACAGAGATGGAAACACCATATATTTT. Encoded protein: CAWTPPDRDGNTIYF.

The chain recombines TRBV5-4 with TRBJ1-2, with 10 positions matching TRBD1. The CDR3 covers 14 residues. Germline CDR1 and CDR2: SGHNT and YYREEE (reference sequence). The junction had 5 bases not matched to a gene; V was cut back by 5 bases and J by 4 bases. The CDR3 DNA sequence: TGTGCCAGCAGTCCGGGACAGGGGTCCTATGGCTACACCTTC. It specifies CASSPGQGSYGYTF.

The CDR3 region has the DNA TGTGCCAGCAGCGCAGGACAGGGCTCAGATGGCTACACCTTC. As protein: CASSAGQGSDGYTF. This chain uses TRBV7-9 with TRBJ1-2; 8 bases agree with TRBD1. The V segment lost 5 bases and the J segment 6 bases; nucleotides outside the gene matches: 8. Germline assignment: CDR1 SEHNR and CDR2 FQNEAQ (reference sequence). The CDR3 runs 14 residues.

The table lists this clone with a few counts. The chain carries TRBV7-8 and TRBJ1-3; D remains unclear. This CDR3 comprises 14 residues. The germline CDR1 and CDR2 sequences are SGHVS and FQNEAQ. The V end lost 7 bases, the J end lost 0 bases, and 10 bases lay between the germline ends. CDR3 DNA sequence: TGTGCCAGCACGGAGAAACTCTCTGGAAACACCATATATTTT. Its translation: CASTEKLSGNTIYF. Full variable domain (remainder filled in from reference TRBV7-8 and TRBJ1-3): GAGVSQSPRYKVAKRGQDVALRCDPISGHVSLFWYQQALGQGPEFLTYFQNEAQLDKSGLPSDRFFAERPEGSVSTLKIQRTQQEDSAVYLCASTEKLSGNTIYFGEGSWLTVV.

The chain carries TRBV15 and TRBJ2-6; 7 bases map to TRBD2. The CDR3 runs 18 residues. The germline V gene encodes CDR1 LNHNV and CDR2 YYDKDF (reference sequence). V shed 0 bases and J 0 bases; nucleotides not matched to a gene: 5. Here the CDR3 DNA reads TGTGCCACCAGCAGAGATCGGGGGGTTCTCTCTGGGGCCAACGTCCTGACTTTC. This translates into CATSRDRGVLSGANVLTF.

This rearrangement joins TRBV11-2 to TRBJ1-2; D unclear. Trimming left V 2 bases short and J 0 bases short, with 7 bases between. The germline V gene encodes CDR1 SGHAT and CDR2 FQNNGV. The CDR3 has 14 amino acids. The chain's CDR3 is CASSLSPANYGYTF. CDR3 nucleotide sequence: TGTGCCAGCAGCTTAAGTCCGGCTAACTATGGCTACACCTTC.

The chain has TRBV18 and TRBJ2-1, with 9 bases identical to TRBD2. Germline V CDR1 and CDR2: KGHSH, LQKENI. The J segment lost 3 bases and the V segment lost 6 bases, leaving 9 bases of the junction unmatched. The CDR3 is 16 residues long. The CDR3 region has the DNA TGTGCCAGCTCCCCTATAGCGGGAGTGCTCTACAATGAGCAGTTCTTC. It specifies CASSPIAGVLYNEQFF. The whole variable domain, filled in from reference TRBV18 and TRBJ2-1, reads NAGVMQNPRHLVRRRGQEARLRCSPMKGHSHVYWYRQLPEEGLKFMVYLQKENIIDESGMPKERFSAEFPKEGPSILRIQQVVRGDSAAYFCASSPIAGVLYNEQFFGPGTRLTVL.

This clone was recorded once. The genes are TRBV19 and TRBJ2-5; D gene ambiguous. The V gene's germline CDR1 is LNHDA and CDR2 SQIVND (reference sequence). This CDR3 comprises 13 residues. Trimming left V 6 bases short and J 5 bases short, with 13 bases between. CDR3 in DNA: TGTGCCAGTAGGCCTCTAACGAGTGAGACCCAGTACTTC. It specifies CASRPLTSETQYF.

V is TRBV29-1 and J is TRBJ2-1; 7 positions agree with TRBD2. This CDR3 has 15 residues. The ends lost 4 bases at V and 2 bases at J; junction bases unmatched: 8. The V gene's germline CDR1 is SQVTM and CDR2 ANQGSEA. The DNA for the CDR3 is TGCAGCGTTGTGGGAGGGAGGGGAGCCTACAATGAGCAGTTCTTC. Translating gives CSVVGGRGAYNEQFF.

The CDR3 sequence is CSVKIGTPESYYGYTF. CDR3 nucleotides: TGCAGCGTCAAAATCGGGACTCCGGAGAGTTACTATGGCTACACCTTC. The rearrangement uses TRBV29-1 and TRBJ1-2; D perhaps matches TRBD1 (5 bases). The CDR3 runs 16 residues. V was shortened by 6 bases and J by 3 bases, with 23 bases between the two germline ends. Per the germline V gene, CDR1 is SQVTM and CDR2 is ANQGSEA.

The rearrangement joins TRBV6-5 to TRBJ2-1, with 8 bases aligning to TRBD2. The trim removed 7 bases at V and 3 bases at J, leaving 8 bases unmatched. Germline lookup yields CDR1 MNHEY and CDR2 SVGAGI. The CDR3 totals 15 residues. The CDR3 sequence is CASIGLANYYNEQFF. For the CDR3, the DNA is TGTGCCAGCATCGGACTAGCTAATTACTACAATGAGCAGTTCTTC.

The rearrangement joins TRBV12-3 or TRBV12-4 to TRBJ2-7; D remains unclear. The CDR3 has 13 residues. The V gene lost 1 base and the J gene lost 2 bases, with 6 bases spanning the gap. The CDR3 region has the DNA TGTGCCAGCAGTTTAGGAGTCCCCTACGAGCAGTACTTC. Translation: CASSLGVPYEQYF.

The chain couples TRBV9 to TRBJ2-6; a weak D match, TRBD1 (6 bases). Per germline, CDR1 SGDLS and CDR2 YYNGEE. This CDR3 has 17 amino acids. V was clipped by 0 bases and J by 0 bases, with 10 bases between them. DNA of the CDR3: TGTGCCAGCAGCGTAGGACAGGTAAACTCTGGGGCCAACGTCCTGACTTTC. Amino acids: CASSVGQVNSGANVLTF.

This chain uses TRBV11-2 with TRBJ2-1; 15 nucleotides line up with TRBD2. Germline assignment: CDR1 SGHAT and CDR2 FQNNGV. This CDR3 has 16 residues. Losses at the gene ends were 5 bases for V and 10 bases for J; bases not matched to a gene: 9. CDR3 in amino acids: CASSPNGLAGGGEQFF. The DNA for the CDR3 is TGTGCCAGCAGCCCAAACGGACTAGCGGGAGGGGGGGAGCAGTTCTTC.